The sequence of this T cell receptor beta chain was determined in a study of tumor and adjacent non-tumor tissue in lung cancer. Study summary: There were around 11 adenocarcinoma, a couple of squamous cell carcinoma and 1 small cell lung cancer cases. Aged about 31 to 80 years, patients included fewer than 11 men and 4 or 5 women with stage I to III disease. Study findings and constraints: Patients with more diverse tumor TCRs had worse survival. Compared with tumor, normal lung showed significantly lower TCR diversity.

TCRbeta libraries were built with three rounds of nested PCR, modified from ARM-PCR. TCRdb reanalysed the multiplex PCR reads using MiXCR and keeps one entry per CDR3 protein. This sample has 120,000 or so distinct CDR3 sequences, with 66% found just once. A remark on this clonotype: What it binds is unknown.

RNA was extracted from bulk tissue without any cell sorting. The TCR sequence derives from a man aged 25 to 40 with non-small cell lung cancer. Sequencing input: lung tumor tissue.

This chain's CDR3 is CASRPVAGETRELFF. The DNA of the CDR3 is TGCGCCAGCAGACCCGTGGCGGGAGAGACCAGGGAGCTGTTTTTT. This chain connects TRBV5-1 to TRBJ2-2; 7 bases are a match to TRBD2. Trimming cost V 5 bases and J 9 bases; bases outside gene matches: 13. CDR1 and CDR2 (germline): SGHRS, YFSETQ. This CDR3 contains 15 residues.